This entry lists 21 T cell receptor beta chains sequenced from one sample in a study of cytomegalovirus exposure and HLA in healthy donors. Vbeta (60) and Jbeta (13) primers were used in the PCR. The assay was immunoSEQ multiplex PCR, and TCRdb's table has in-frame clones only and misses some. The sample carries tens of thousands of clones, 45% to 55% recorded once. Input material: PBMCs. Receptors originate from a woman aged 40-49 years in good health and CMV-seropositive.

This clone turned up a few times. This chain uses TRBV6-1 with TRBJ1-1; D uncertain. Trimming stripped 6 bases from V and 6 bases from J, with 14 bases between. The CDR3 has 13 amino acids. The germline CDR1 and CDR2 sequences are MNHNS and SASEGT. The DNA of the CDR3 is TGTGCCAGCAGCTCCCTGAGAACAGCTGAAGCTTTCTTT. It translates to CASSSLRTAEAFF.

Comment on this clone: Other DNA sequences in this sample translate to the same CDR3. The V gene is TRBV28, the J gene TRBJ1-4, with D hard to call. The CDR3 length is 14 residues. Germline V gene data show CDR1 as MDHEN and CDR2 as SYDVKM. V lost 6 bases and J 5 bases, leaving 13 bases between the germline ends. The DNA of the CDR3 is TGTGCCAGCAGCCGAACGGGAAAGAATGAAAAACTGTTTTTT. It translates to CASSRTGKNEKLFF.

CDR3 sequence reads: CARSLVTSGGASTDTQYF. The CDR3, as DNA: TGTGCCAGAAGCTTGGTAACTAGCGGGGGGGCTAGCACAGATACGCAGTATTTT. The gene calls are TRBV5-3 and TRBJ2-3; 13 nucleotides match TRBD2. TRBV5-3 is an open reading frame whose function is uncertain. The CDR3 is 18 residues long. Trimming removed 0 bases from V and 0 bases from J; junction bases left unmatched: 4.

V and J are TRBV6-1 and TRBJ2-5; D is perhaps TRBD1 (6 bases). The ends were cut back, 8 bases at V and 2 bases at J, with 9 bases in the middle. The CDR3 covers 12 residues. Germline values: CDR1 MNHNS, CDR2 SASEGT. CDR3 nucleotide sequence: TGTGCCAGCCGGACAGTACAAGAGACCCAGTACTTC. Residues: CASRTVQETQYF.

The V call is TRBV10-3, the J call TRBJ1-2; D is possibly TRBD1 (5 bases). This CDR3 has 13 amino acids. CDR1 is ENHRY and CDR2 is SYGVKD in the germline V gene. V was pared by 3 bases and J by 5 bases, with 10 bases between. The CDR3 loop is CAISDQGGYGYTF. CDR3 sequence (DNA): TGTGCCATCAGTGATCAGGGTGGTTATGGCTACACCTTC.

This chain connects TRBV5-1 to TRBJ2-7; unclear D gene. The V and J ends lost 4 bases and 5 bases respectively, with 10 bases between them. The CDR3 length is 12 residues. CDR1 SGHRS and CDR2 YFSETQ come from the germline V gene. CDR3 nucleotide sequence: TGCGCCAGCAGCCCTGGCTTCGACGAGCAGTACTTC. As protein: CASSPGFDEQYF.

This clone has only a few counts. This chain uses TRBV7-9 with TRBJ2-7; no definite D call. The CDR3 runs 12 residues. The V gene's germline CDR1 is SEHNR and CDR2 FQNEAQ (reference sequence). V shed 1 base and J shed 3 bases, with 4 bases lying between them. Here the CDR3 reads CASSLDFYEQYF. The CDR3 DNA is TGTGCCAGCAGCTTAGACTTCTACGAGCAGTACTTC.

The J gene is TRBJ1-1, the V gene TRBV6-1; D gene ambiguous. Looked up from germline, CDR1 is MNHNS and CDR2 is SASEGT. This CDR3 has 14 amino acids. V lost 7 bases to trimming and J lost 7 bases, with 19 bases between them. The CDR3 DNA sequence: TGTGCCAGCACCAAAAGCCCCGGGGTCGGTGAAGCTTTCTTT. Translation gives CASTKSPGVGEAFF.

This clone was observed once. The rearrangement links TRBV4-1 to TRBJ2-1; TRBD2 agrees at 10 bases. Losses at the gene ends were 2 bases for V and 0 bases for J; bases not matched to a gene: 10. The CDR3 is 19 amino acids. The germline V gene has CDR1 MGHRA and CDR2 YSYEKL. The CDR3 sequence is CASSQRTLSGGASYNEQFF. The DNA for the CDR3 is TGCGCCAGCAGCCAAAGAACTCTCAGCGGGGGGGCCTCCTACAATGAGCAGTTCTTC.

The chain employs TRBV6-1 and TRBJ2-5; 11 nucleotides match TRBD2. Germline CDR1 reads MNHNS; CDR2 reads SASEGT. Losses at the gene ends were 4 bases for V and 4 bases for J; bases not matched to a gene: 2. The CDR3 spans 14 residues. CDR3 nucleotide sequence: TGTGCCAGCAGTGGACTAGCGGGGACAGAGACCCAGTACTTC. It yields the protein CASSGLAGTETQYF.

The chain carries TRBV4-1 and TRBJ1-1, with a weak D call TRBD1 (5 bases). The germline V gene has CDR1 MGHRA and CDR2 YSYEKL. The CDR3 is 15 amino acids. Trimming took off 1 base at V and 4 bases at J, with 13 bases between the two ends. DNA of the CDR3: TGCGCCAGCAGCCAAGGAATCGGGGGTAGCACTGAAGCTTTCTTT. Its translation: CASSQGIGGSTEAFF.

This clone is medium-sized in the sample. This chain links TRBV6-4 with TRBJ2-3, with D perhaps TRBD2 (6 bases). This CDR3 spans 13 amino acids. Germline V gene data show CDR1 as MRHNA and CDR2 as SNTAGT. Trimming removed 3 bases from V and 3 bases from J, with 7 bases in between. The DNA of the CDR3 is TGTGCCAGCAGTGATGGGGGGACAGATACGCAGTATTTT. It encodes CASSDGGTDTQYF.

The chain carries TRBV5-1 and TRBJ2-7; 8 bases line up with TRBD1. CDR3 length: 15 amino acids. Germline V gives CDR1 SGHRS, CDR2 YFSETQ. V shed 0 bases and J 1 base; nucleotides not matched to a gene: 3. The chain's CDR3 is CASSLGTGFSYEQYF. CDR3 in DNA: TGCGCCAGCAGCTTGGGGACAGGGTTTTCCTACGAGCAGTACTTC.

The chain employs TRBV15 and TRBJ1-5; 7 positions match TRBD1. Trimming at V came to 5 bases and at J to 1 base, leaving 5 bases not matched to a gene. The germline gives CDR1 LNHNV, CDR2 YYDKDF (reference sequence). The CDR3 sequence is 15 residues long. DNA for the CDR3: TGTGCCACCAGCCCTGACAGGGTGAGCAATCAGCCCCAGCATTTT. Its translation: CATSPDRVSNQPQHF.

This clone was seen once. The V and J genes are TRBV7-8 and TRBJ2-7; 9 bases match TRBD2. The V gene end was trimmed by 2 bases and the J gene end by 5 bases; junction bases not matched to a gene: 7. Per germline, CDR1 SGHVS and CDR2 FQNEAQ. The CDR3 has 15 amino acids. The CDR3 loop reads CASSLTERGAHEQYF. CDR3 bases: TGTGCCAGCAGCTTAACGGAGCGGGGGGCCCACGAGCAGTACTTC. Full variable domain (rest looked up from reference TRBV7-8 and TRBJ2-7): GAGVSQSPRYKVAKRGQDVALRCDPISGHVSLFWYQQALGQGPEFLTYFQNEAQLDKSGLPSDRFFAERPEGSVSTLKIQRTQQEDSAVYLCASSLTERGAHEQYFGPGTRLTVT.

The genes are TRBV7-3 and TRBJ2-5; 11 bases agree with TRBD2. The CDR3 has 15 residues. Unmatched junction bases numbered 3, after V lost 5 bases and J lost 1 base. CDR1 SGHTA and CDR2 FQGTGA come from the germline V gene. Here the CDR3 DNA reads TGTGCCAGCAGCCCGACTAGCGGGGTCCAAGAGACCCAGTACTTC. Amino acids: CASSPTSGVQETQYF.

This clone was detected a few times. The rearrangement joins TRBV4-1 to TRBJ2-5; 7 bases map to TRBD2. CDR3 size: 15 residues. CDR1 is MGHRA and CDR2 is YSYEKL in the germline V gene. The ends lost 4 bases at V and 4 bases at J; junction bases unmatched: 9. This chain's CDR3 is CASSPRTSGRETQYF. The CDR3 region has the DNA TGCGCCAGCAGCCCGAGGACTAGTGGTCGAGAGACCCAGTACTTC.

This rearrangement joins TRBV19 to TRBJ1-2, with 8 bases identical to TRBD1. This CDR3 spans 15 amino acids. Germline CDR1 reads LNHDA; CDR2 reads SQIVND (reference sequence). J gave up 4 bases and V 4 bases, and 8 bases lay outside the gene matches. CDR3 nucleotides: TGTGCCAGTAGTAGCGGCACAGGGGGAATCTATGGCTACACCTTC. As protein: CASSSGTGGIYGYTF.

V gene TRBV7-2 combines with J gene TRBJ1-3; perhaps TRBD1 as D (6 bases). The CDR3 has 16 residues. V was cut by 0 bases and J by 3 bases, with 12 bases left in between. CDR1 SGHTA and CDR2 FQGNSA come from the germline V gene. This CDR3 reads CASSLALGAGGNTIYF. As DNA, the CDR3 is TGTGCCAGCAGCTTAGCGCTGGGGGCGGGTGGAAACACCATATATTTT.

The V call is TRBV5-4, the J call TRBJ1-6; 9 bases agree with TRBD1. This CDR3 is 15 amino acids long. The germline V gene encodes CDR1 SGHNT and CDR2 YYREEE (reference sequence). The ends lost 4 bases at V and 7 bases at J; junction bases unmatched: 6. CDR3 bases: TGTGCCAGCAGCCGGGGACAGGGAGAAAATTCACCCCTCCACTTT. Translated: CASSRGQGENSPLHF.

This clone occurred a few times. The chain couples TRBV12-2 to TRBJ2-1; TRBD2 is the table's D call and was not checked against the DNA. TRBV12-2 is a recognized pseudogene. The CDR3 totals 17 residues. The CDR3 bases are TGTGCAAGTCGCGCGGGTAGCGGGGAGAGCTCCTACAATGAGCAGTTCTTC. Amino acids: CASRAGSGESSYNEQFF.